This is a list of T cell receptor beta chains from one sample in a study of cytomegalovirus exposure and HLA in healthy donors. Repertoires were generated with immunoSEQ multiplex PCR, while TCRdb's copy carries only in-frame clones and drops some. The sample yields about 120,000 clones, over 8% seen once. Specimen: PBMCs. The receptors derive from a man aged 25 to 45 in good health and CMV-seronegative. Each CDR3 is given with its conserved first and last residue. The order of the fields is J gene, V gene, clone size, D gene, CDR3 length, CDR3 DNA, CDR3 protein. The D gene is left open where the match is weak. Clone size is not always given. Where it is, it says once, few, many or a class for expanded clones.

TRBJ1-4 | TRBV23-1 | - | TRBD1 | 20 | TGCGCCAGCAGTCAACGGGGCCGGCCAGGGGGCTCCTCAACTAATGAAAAACTGTTTTTT | CASSQRGRPGGSSTNEKLFF
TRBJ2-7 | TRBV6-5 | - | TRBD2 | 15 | TGTGCCAGCAGTCCGAGCGGGGGGACTACTCGCGAGCAGTACTTC | CASSPSGGTTREQYF
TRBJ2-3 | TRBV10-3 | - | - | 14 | TGTGCCATCAGTGAGGCAGCCGCGGGAGATACGCAGTATTTT | CAISEAAAGDTQYF
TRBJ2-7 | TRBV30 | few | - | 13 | TGTGCCTGGGGAGGGACTTCTGAAGGGGCGCAGTACTTC | CAWGGTSEGAQYF
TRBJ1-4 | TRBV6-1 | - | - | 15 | TGTGCCAGCAGTGAAGCGCTACGGGGTGGAGAAAAACTGTTTTTT | CASSEALRGGEKLFF
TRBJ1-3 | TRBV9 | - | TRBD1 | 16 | TGTGCCAGCAGCTCGAGACAGGGGGCCTCTGGAAACACCATATATTTT | CASSSRQGASGNTIYF
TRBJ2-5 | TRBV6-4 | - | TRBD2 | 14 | TGTGCCAGCAGCGCCCCGGGCGGGGGAGAGACCCAGTACTTC | CASSAPGGGETQYF
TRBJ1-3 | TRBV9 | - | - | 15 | TGTGCCAGCAGCGAGACGACTGCCCGCGGAAACACCATATATTTT | CASSETTARGNTIYF
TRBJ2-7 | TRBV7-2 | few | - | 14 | TGTGCCAGCAGCCCACGATTAGGGGCCCACGAGCAGTACTTC | CASSPRLGAHEQYF
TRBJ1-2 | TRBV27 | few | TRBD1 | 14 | TGTGCCAGCAGTCCCGGGACAGCACTGTATGGCTACACCTTC | CASSPGTALYGYTF
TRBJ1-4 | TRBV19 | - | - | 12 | TGTGCCAGTAGAAAAGCGGATGAAAAACTGTTTTTT | CASRKADEKLFF
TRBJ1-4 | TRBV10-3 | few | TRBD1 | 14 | TGTGCCATCAGTACCGGGACAGGGAATGAAAAACTGTTTTTT | CAISTGTGNEKLFF
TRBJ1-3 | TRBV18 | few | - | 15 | TGTGCCAGCTCACCGCCAGGGGATTATGGAAACACCATATATTTT | CASSPPGDYGNTIYF
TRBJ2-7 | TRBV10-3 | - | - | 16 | TGTGCCATCAGTGATCCGGGCGGGTGGGGTGAAAACGAGCAGTACTTC | CAISDPGGWGENEQYF
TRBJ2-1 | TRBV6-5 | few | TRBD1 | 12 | TGTGCCAGCAGTGACAGGGTGACTGAGCAGTTCTTC | CASSDRVTEQFF
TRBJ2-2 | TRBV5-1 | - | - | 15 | TGCGCCAGCAGCTTGAGGAGGGGAGGAGACGGGGAGCTGTTTTTT | CASSLRRGGDGELFF
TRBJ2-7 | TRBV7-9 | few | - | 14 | TGTGCCAGCAGCTTAAATTTCGGGGGCTACGAGCAGTACTTC | CASSLNFGGYEQYF
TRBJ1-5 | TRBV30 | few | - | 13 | TGTGCCTGGAGTGTGGACTCGGATCAGCCCCAGCATTTT | CAWSVDSDQPQHF
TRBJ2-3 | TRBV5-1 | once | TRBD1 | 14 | TGCGCCAGCAGCGGACAGGGATCTGGAGATACGCAGTATTTT | CASSGQGSGDTQYF
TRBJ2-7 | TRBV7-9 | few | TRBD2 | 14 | TGTGCCAGCAGCTCGAGCGGTTCCGGGGGGGAGCAGTACTTC | CASSSSGSGGEQYF
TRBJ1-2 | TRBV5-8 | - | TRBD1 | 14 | TGTGCCAGCAGCTTGCAGGGGGCCCTCTATGGCTACACCTTC | CASSLQGALYGYTF
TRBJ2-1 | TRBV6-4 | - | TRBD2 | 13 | TGTGCCAGCAGTGAGGGACTAGCGAATGAGCAGTTCTTC | CASSEGLANEQFF
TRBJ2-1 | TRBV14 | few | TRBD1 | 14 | TGTGCCAGCAGCCCACCCGGACAGGGGCTTGAGCAGTTCTTC | CASSPPGQGLEQFF
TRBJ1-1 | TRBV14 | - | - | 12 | TGTGCCAGCAGCCAAGATATCGGGGAAGCTTTCTTT | CASSQDIGEAFF
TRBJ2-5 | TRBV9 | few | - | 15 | TGTGCCAGCAGCGTAGAGGGGTTGGGTGGGGAGACCCAGTACTTC | CASSVEGLGGETQYF
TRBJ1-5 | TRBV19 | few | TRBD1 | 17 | TGTGCCAGTAGTACCCGACCCCCGGGACAGGGTGAGAGGCCCCAGCATTTT | CASSTRPPGQGERPQHF